The 12 T cell receptor beta chains below all came from one sample that was sequenced in a study of blood T cell repertoires in COVID-19 (dated by TCRdb to 2018 to 2021). Libraries were constructed by the immunoSEQ multiplex PCR assay. TCRdb retrieved this table from immuneACCESS and kept in-frame rearrangements only. Not all clones are present; in checked studies, unresolved V genes account for under half, and no reason is known for the remainder. This sample lists a few hundred thousand clones; nearly 85% were detected once. The ten most abundant clones make up 8.6% of the sample. The sequencing sample was made of peripheral blood. The receptors stem from a human donor in a cohort sampled during active COVID-19.

The V gene is TRBV7-9, the J gene TRBJ2-1; 12 nucleotides align to TRBD2. The CDR3 has 18 amino acids. V lost 1 base, J lost 0 bases, and 4 bases stayed unmatched. CDR1 SEHNR and CDR2 FQNEAQ come from the germline V gene (reference sequence). CDR3 in DNA: TGTGCCAGCAGCTTAGGCCTAGCGGGGGGGAGCTCCTACAATGAGCAGTTCTTC. This encodes CASSLGLAGGSSYNEQFF.

The chain couples TRBV28 to TRBJ1-2, with 9 bases matching TRBD1. This CDR3 has 14 residues. V lost 6 bases and J lost 7; bases outside the gene matches: 9. Germline V gives CDR1 MDHEN, CDR2 SYDVKM. CDR3 protein: CASRIQGATGGYTF. The CDR3 DNA follows: TGTGCCAGCAGAATACAGGGGGCCACGGGTGGCTACACCTTC.

CDR3 sequence: CASSLYLAGTGAYEQYF. Written as DNA, the CDR3 is TGTGCCAGCAGTTTATATTTGGCGGGGACAGGAGCCTACGAGCAGTACTTC. The chain recombines TRBV28 with TRBJ2-7, with 8 bases that match TRBD1. This CDR3 is built from 17 residues. Per germline, CDR1 MDHEN and CDR2 SYDVKM. The ends lost 1 base at V and 2 bases at J; junction bases unmatched: 10.

The gene calls are TRBV7-9 and TRBJ2-3, with D perhaps matching TRBD2 (5 bases). The CDR3 is made up of 15 amino acids. The germline CDR1 and CDR2 sequences are SEHNR and FQNEAQ (reference sequence). The V end lost 0 bases, the J end lost 4 bases, and 11 bases lay between the germline ends. The CDR3 nucleotides read TGTGCCAGCAGCTTAGCGGGTCAGGAGGCAGATACGCAGTATTTT. Its translation: CASSLAGQEADTQYF.

The rearrangement uses TRBV5-1 and TRBJ1-2; D gene uncertain. Trimming stripped 4 bases from V and 4 bases from J, with 17 bases between. Germline V gives CDR1 SGHRS, CDR2 YFSETQ. CDR3 length: 15 amino acids. The CDR3 spells CASSRHTPGSYGYTF. As DNA, the CDR3 is TGCGCCAGCAGCCGACATACTCCGGGGTCCTATGGCTACACCTTC.

The chain recombines TRBV6-1 with TRBJ2-7; TRBD1 matches 7 bases. The germline V gene encodes CDR1 MNHNS and CDR2 SASEGT. This CDR3 spans 14 amino acids. Germline trimming cut 2 bases from V and 5 bases from J; bases unmatched to any gene: 6. The CDR3: CASSERDRWNEQYF. Written as DNA, the CDR3 is TGTGCCAGCAGTGAAAGGGACAGATGGAACGAGCAGTACTTC.

This clone was seen once. The chain links TRBV10-1 to TRBJ2-1; 8 nucleotides match TRBD2. CDR3 length equals 15 residues. The germline V gene encodes CDR1 WNHNN and CDR2 SYGVQD (reference sequence). The V gene end was trimmed by 4 bases and the J gene end by 5 bases; junction bases not matched to a gene: 7. The CDR3 loop is CASSVGGRSHNEQFF. The CDR3 nucleotides read TGCGCCAGCAGTGTGGGCGGGAGGTCCCACAATGAGCAGTTCTTC.

The chain has TRBV2 and TRBJ1-1; tentative D call: TRBD1 (5 bases). Trimming left V 9 bases short and J 0 bases short, with 11 bases between. The V gene's germline CDR1 is SNHLY and CDR2 FYNNEI. The CDR3 sequence is 13 residues long. CDR3 bases: TGTGCCAGAAACCAGGGCATGAACACTGAAGCTTTCTTT. This gives the protein CARNQGMNTEAFF.

The chain has TRBV7-8 and TRBJ1-3, with D uncertain. CDR1 is SGHVS and CDR2 is FQNEAQ in the germline V gene. Trimming shortened V by 5 bases and J by 1 base, and 12 bases separated the two germline ends. The CDR3 is 15 amino acids. For the CDR3, the DNA is TGTGCCAGCAGCCCCTTCGAGGGATCTGGAAACACCATATATTTT. This encodes CASSPFEGSGNTIYF.

The chain combines TRBV6-5 with TRBJ2-7; TRBD1 is a possible D gene (5 bases). The CDR3 length is 13 residues. CDR1 and CDR2 (germline): MNHEY, SVGAGI. Trimming removed 6 bases at V and 2 bases at J, with 11 bases between. This CDR3 reads CASRDTGTYEQYF. The CDR3 bases are TGTGCCAGCAGGGACACAGGAACCTACGAGCAGTACTTC.

The chain has TRBV4-1 and TRBJ2-7, with D tentatively TRBD2 (6 bases). Trimming pared 4 bases from V and 7 bases from J, leaving 17 bases between. Germline values: CDR1 MGHRA, CDR2 YSYEKL. This CDR3 spans 14 amino acids. CDR3 bases: TGCGCCAGCAGCCTCGCCGGGACTTCGGGGGAGCAGTACTTC. Residues: CASSLAGTSGEQYF.

The rearrangement links TRBV5-1 to TRBJ2-3; 11 bases match TRBD2. CDR1 is SGHRS, CDR2 YFSETQ, per germline. The CDR3 consists of 16 residues. The V segment lost 4 bases and the J segment 14 bases; nucleotides outside the gene matches: 18. The CDR3 is CASSKDRTMTSGTLYF. CDR3 nucleotides: TGCGCCAGCAGCAAAGACAGGACTATGACTAGCGGGACGTTGTATTTT.